Listed below are T cell receptor beta chains from one sample, sequenced in a study of T cells in Graves' hyperthyroidism and ophthalmopathy. TCRdb re-called the multiplex PCR reads with MiXCR, one entry per CDR3 protein. In the table there are nearly 750,000 distinct CDR3 sequences, approximately 36% of which are singletons. The sequencing input was blood. Receptors originate from a woman in her thirties or forties with Graves' hyperthyroidism. Both conserved end residues are part of each CDR3. The D gene is left open where the match is weak. The size of a clone is reported for some rows only, either as once, few or many, or as a class for expanded clones.

>TRBJ2-3|NA|TRBV7-9|NA
TGTGCCAGCAGCTTCAGGTCCGGGGATACGCAGTATTTT
CASSFRSGDTQYF
>TRBJ1-2|NA|TRBV30|NA
TGTGCCTTGCGGACGGGGTCTGGCTACACCTTC
CALRTGSGYTF
>TRBJ2-7|NA|TRBV10-3|TRBD2
TGTGCCATCAGTGAGCAGCGGGAGGTGGGGAATGAGCAGTACTTC
CAISEQREVGNEQYF
>TRBJ2-6|NA|TRBV20-1|TRBD2
TGCAGTGCTAGAGATAGAGCGGGGGACTTCTCTGGGGCCAACGTCCTGACTTTC
CSARDRAGDFSGANVLTF
>TRBJ1-2|NA|TRBV24-1|TRBD1
TGTGCCACCAGTGCTACCAACAGGGGTACAGTCGGCTACACCTTC
CATSATNRGTVGYTF
>TRBJ2-1|NA|TRBV7-9|NA
TGTGCCAGCAGTTCAGCGGAGGAAGGAGGTTACGAGCAGTTCTTC
CASSSAEEGGYEQFF
>TRBJ2-7|NA|TRBV7-3|TRBD2
TGTGCCAGCAGGGATAGCGGGAGGAGCTCCTACGAGCAGTACTTC
CASRDSGRSSYEQYF
>TRBJ1-2|NA|TRBV5-8|NA
TGTGCCAGCAGCTCCCTGACTGAAAACTATGGCTACACCTTC
CASSSLTENYGYTF
>TRBJ1-5|many|TRBV7-9|NA
TGTGCCAGCAGCCTATGGACTGACCAGCCCCAGCATTTT
CASSLWTDQPQHF
>TRBJ2-2|NA|TRBV6-5|NA
TGTGCCAGCAGTTCCCTCCCCTGGACGGGGAACACCGGGGAGCTGTTTTTT
CASSSLPWTGNTGELFF
>TRBJ2-7|NA|TRBV13|NA
TGTGCCAGCAGTATTCCCGGGACGGGGACCTACGAGCAGTACTTC
CASSIPGTGTYEQYF
>TRBJ2-5|many|TRBV7-3|NA
TGTGCCAGCAGCTTGACAGCGGACTACCAAGAGACCCAGTACTTC
CASSLTADYQETQYF
>TRBJ2-5|NA|TRBV25-1|NA
TGTGCCAGCAGCCAATACTCAGGCCTCGTGGAGGAGACCCAGTACTTC
CASSQYSGLVEETQYF
>TRBJ1-1|once|TRBV29-1|NA
TGCAGCGTTCAGGGACAACAACGGGGGGACACTGAAGCTTTCTTT
CSVQGQQRGDTEAFF
>TRBJ2-7|NA|TRBV11-2|NA
TGTGCCAGCAGCTTAGCCGGGGTGTCGTTTGTATACGAGCAGTACTTC
CASSLAGVSFVYEQYF
>TRBJ1-5|NA|TRBV20-1|NA
TGCAGTGCTAGAGTAGGCCGTAGGTTCGGGAATCGGCCCCAGCATTTT
CSARVGRRFGNRPQHF
>TRBJ1-1|NA|TRBV9|TRBD1
TGTGCCAGCAGCCCAGGGACAGGAGAACCTGAAGCTTTCTTT
CASSPGTGEPEAFF
>TRBJ2-6|NA|TRBV6-5|NA
TGTGCCAGCAGTTCGCGAACAGGGTTCTCTGGGGCCAACGTCCTGACTTTC
CASSSRTGFSGANVLTF
>TRBJ2-7|many|TRBV7-2|NA
TGTGCCAGCAGCTTAGTAGATAGTTTGGGCTACGAGCAGTACTTC
CASSLVDSLGYEQYF
>TRBJ1-1|few|TRBV19|NA
TGTGCCAGTAGTGACTTGTGGCAGAAGAACACTGAAGCTTTCTTT
CASSDLWQKNTEAFF
>TRBJ1-2|many|TRBV19|TRBD1
TGTGCCAGTAGTATAATCGGCAGGGGGCCTGGCTACACCTTC
CASSIIGRGPGYTF
>TRBJ2-5|few|TRBV6-5|NA
TGTGCCAGCAGTGGCGGGTTTCAAGAGACCCAGTACTTC
CASSGGFQETQYF
>TRBJ2-2|NA|TRBV20-1|NA
TGCAGTGCTAGAGCCCCAAACACCGGGGAGCTGTTTTTT
CSARAPNTGELFF
>TRBJ2-7|many|TRBV20-1|NA
TGCAGTGCTCTCGTCAGGGGAACCTACGAGCAGTACTTC
CSALVRGTYEQYF
>TRBJ1-2|many|TRBV7-6|TRBD1
TGTGCCAGCGGACCCACGGACAGGATCTATGGCTACACCTTC
CASGPTDRIYGYTF
>TRBJ1-4|NA|TRBV7-2|NA
TGTGCCAGCAGCATCAGGGGTCTGGATGAAAAACTGTTTTTT
CASSIRGLDEKLFF
>TRBJ1-5|NA|TRBV10-3|NA
TGTGCCAGCAGTTACGCCAGGGGAGGCAATCAGCCCCAGCATTTT
CASSYARGGNQPQHF
>TRBJ2-6|NA|TRBV7-2|TRBD1
TGTGCCAGCAGCCAACCCTCGGGACAGGGGGCGAGGTCTGGGGCCAACGTCCTGACTTTC
CASSQPSGQGARSGANVLTF
>TRBJ2-7|NA|TRBV5-1|NA
TGCGCCAGCAGCTCCCGCTTCTCGGAGGCCTACGAGCAGTACTTC
CASSSRFSEAYEQYF
>TRBJ1-1|many|TRBV29-1|NA
TGCAGCGTTCTTACTAACAGGGAGATGACTTTCTTT
CSVLTNREMTFF
>TRBJ2-5|NA|TRBV29-1|TRBD2
TGCAGCTTCCGCGGGACTACTGGAGAGACCCAGTACTTC
CSFRGTTGETQYF
>TRBJ1-6|many|TRBV10-3|NA
TGTGCCATCAAAACAGGTGATAATTCACCCCTCCACTTT
CAIKTGDNSPLHF
>TRBJ1-2|few|TRBV6-5|TRBD1
TGTGCCAGTTGGGGACAGGGTGGCTACACCTTC
CASWGQGGYTF
>TRBJ2-6|NA|TRBV29-1|NA
TGCAGCTCGGGACCTATTCCTAGCGGGGCCAACGTCCTGACTTTC
CSSGPIPSGANVLTF
>TRBJ1-6|many|TRBV10-3|TRBD1
TGTGCCATCAGGGGACAGGGGGATTCACCCCTCCACTTT
CAIRGQGDSPLHF
>TRBJ2-7|NA|TRBV9|NA
TGTGCCAGCAGCCCTCGGAGACTGAGAGATCCCTACGAGCAGTACTTC
CASSPRRLRDPYEQYF
>TRBJ1-2|many|TRBV19|TRBD1
TGTGCCAGTAATACAGGGGGCAGATCTGTCTATGGCTACACCTTC
CASNTGGRSVYGYTF
>TRBJ2-6|NA|TRBV6-1|NA
TGTGCCAGCGGGTCCCTCTCTGTGGCCAACGTCCTGACTTTC
CASGSLSVANVLTF
>TRBJ2-7|NA|TRBV6-1|TRBD1
TGTGCCAGCAGTGCCTTGGTCGGACAGGGTATAGGGGAGCAGTACTTC
CASSALVGQGIGEQYF
>TRBJ1-1|few|TRBV6-5|TRBD1
TGTGCCAGCAGTTTATCGTTGACAGGGGTGACTGAAGCTTTCTTT
CASSLSLTGVTEAFF
>TRBJ1-5|NA|TRBV9|NA
TGTGCCAGCAGCCGAGATCTGGACACCAATCAGCCCCAGCATTTT
CASSRDLDTNQPQHF
>TRBJ2-7|NA|TRBV19|TRBD2
TGTGCCTGGAGTGTCGGACTAGCGGGAGACGAGCAGTACTTC
CAWSVGLAGDEQYF
>TRBJ2-3|NA|TRBV14|TRBD2
TGTGCCAGCAGCCATAGCGGGCCCCCCACAGATACGCAGTATTTT
CASSHSGPPTDTQYF
>TRBJ2-2|NA|TRBV28|NA
TGTGCCAGCAGTTCCGACGGAGGGCCAAGGGAGCTGTTTTTT
CASSSDGGPRELFF
>TRBJ2-7|NA|TRBV4-2|TRBD1
TGTGCCAGCAGCCCGGAAGATGTGGCAGGGGGCCACGGGCAGTACTTC
CASSPEDVAGGHGQYF
>TRBJ2-7|NA|TRBV13|TRBD2
TGTGCCAGCAGCACCCGCGGGGAGGGCTTCTACGAGCAGTACTTC
CASSTRGEGFYEQYF
>TRBJ1-3|NA|TRBV5-1|NA
TGCGCCAGCAGCTTGGTTTACAGCCTCGCAAACTCTGGAAACACCATATATTTT
CASSLVYSLANSGNTIYF
>TRBJ1-5|few|TRBV7-9|NA
TGTGCCAGCTCACCTGACTTCGATCAGCCCCAGCATTTT
CASSPDFDQPQHF